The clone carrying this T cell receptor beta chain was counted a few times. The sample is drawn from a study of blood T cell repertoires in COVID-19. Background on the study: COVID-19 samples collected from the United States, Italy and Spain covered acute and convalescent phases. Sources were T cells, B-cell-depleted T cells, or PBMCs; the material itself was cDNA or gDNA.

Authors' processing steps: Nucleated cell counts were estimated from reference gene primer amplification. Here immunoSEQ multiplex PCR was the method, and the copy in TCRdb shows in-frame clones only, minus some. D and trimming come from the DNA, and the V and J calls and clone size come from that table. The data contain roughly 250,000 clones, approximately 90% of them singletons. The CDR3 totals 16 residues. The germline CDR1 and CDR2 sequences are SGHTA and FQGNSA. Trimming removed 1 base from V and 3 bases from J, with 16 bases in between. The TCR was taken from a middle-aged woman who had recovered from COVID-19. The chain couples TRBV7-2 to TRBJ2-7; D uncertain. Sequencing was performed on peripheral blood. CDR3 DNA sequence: TGTGCCAGCAGCTTAGGGGCCCCGACCGTCCGCTACGAGCAGTACTTC. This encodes CASSLGAPTVRYEQYF.